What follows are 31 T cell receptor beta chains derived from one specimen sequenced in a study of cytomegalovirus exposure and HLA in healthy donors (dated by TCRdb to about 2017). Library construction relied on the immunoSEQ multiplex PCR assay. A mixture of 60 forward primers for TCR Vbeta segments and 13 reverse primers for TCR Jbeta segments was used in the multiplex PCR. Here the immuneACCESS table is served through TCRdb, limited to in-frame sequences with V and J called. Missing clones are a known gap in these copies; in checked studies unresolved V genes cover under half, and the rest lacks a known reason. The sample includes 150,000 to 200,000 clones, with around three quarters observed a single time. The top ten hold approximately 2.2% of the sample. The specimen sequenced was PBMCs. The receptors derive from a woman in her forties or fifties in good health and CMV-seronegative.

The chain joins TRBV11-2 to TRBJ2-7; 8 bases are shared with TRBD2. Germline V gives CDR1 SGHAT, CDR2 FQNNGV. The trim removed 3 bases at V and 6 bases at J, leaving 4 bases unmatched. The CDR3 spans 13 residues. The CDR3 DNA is TGTGCCAGCAGCTTTCCCGGGGGGGGCGAGCAGTACTTC. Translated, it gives CASSFPGGGEQYF.

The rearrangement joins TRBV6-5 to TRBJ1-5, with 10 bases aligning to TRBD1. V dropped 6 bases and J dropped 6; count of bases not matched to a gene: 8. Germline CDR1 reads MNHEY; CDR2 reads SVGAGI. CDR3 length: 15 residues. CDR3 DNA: TGTGCCAGCAGGGGCTCCGGGACAGGGGCTCAGCCCCAGCATTTT. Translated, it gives CASRGSGTGAQPQHF.

The CDR3 here is CASSLGDRRNTEAFF. DNA of the CDR3: TGCGCCAGCAGCTTGGGGGACAGGAGAAACACTGAAGCTTTCTTT. The rearrangement links TRBV5-1 to TRBJ1-1, with 8 bases matching TRBD1. Germline CDR1 SGHRS, CDR2 YFSETQ. Trimming at V came to 0 bases and at J to 2 bases, leaving 3 bases not matched to a gene. This CDR3 is built from 15 residues.

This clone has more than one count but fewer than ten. The CDR3 protein is CASSLDFNQPQHF. CDR3 nucleotides: TGTGCCAGCAGTCTCGACTTCAATCAGCCCCAGCATTTT. This chain uses TRBV28 with TRBJ1-5, with D uncertain. V gave up 5 bases and J gave up 3 bases, with 8 bases separating them. Germline V CDR1 and CDR2: MDHEN, SYDVKM. This CDR3 is 13 amino acids long.

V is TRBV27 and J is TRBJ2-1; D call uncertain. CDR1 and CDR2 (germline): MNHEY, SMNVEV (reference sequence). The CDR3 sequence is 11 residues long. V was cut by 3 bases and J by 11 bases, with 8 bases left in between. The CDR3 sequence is CASSFVRKQFF. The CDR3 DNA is TGTGCCAGCAGTTTCGTCAGGAAGCAGTTCTTC.

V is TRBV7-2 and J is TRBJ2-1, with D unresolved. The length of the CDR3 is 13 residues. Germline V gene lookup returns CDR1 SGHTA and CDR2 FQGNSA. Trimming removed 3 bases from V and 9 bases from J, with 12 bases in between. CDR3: CASSLESDIEQFF. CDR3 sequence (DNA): TGTGCCAGCAGCTTGGAGAGTGATATTGAGCAGTTCTTC.

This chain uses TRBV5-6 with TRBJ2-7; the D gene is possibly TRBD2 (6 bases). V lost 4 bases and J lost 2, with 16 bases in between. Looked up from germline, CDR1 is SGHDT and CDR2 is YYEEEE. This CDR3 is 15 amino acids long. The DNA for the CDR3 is TGTGCCAGCAGCCTCCCTAGACTAGATACCTACGAGCAGTACTTC. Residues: CASSLPRLDTYEQYF. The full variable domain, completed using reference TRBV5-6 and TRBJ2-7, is DAGVTQSPTHLIKTRGQQVTLRCSPKSGHDTVSWYQQALGQGPQFIFQYYEEEERQRGNFPDRFSGHQFPNYSSELNVNALLLGDSALYLCASSLPRLDTYEQYFGPGTRLTVT.

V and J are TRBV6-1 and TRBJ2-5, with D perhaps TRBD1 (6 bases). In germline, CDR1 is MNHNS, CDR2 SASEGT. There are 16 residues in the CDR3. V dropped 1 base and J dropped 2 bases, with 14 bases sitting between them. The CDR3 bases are TGTGCCAGCAGTGAAGGGGTCGTAGGGGGACAAGAGACCCAGTACTTC. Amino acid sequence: CASSEGVVGGQETQYF.

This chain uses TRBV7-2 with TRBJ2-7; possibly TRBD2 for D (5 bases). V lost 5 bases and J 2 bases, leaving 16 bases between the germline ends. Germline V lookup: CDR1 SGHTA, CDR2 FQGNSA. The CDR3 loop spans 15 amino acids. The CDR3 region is CASSRPGVQAYEQYF. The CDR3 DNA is TGTGCCAGCAGCCGCCCCGGGGTACAAGCCTACGAGCAGTACTTC.

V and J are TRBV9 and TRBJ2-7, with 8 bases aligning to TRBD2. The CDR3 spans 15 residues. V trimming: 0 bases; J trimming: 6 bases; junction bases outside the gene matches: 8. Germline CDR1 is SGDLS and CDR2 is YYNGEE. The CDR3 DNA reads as TGTGCCAGCAGCGTAGTTGGAGCGGGAGAGGGCGAGCAGTACTTC. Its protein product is CASSVVGAGEGEQYF.

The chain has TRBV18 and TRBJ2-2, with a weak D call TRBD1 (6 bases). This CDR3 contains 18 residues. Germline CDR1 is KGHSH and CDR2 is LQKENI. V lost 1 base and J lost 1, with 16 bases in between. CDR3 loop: CASSPQAGTMRNTGELFF. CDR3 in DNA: TGTGCCAGCTCACCACAGGCAGGGACAATGAGGAACACCGGGGAGCTGTTTTTT.

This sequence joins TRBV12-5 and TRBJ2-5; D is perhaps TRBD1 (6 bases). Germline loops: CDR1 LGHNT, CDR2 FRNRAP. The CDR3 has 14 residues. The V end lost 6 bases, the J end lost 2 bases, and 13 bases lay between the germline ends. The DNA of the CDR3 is TGTGCTAGTGGCCTGGGGACATCTCAAGAGACCCAGTACTTC. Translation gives CASGLGTSQETQYF.

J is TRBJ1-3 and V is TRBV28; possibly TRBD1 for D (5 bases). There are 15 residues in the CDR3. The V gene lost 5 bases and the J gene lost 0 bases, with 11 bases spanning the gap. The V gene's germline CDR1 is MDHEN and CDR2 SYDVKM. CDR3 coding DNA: TGTGCCAGCAGTCGGGGGTCTCGCTCTGGAAACACCATATATTTT. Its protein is CASSRGSRSGNTIYF.

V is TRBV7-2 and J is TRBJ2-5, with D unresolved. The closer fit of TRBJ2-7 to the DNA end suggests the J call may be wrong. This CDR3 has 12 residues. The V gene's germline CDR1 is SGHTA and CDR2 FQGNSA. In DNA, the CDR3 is TGTGCCAGCAGCCCCGGTACCTACGAGCAGTACTTC. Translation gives CASSPGTYEQYF.

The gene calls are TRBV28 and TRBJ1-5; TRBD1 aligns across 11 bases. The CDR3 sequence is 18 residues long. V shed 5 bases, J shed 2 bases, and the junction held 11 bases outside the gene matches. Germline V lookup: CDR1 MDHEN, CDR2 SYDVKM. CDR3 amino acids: CASSPGQGESGGNQPQHF. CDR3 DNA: TGTGCCAGCAGTCCGGGACAGGGGGAGTCGGGCGGCAATCAGCCCCAGCATTTT.

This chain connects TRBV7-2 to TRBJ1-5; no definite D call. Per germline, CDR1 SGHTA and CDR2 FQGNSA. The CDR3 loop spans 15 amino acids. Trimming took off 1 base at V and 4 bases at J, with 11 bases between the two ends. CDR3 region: CASSLGTRLNQPQHF. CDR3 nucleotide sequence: TGTGCCAGCAGCTTAGGGACTAGGCTTAATCAGCCCCAGCATTTT.

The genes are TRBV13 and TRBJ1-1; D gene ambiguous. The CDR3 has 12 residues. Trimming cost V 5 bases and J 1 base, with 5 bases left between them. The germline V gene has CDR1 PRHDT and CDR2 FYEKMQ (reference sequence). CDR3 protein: CASSPENTEAFF. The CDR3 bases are TGTGCCAGCAGCCCAGAGAACACTGAAGCTTTCTTT.

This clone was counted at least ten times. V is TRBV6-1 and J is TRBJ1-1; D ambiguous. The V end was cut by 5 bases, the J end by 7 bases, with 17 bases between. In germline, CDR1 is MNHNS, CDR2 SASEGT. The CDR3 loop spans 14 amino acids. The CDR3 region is CASSKESGQLEAFF. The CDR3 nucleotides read TGTGCCAGCAGTAAAGAGAGTGGGCAACTTGAAGCTTTCTTT.

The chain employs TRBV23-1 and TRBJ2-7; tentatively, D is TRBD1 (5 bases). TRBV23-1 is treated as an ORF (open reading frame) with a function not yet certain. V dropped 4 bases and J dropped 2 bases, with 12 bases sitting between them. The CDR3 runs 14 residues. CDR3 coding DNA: TGCGCCAGCAGTCGTGAGACAGCAACCTACGAGCAGTACTTC. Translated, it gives CASSRETATYEQYF.

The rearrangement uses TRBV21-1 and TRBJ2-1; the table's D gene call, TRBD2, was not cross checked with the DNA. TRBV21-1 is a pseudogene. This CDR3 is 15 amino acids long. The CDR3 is CASPSGGESYNEQFF. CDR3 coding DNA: TGTGCCAGCCCCTCGGGAGGGGAGTCCTACAATGAGCAGTTCTTC.

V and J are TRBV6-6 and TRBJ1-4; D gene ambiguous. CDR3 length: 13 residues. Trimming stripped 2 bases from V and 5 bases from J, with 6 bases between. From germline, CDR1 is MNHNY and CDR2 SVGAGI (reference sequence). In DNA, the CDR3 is TGTGCCAGCAGTTACCGTAAAAATGAAAAACTGTTTTTT. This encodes CASSYRKNEKLFF.

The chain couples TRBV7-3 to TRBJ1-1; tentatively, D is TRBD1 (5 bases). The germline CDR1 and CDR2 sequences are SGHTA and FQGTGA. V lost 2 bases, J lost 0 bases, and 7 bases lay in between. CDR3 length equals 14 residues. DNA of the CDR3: TGTGCCAGCAGCTTAGACAGATTGAACACTGAAGCTTTCTTT. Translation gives CASSLDRLNTEAFF.

This chain's CDR3 is CASSLGLAVAETQYF. CDR3 sequence (DNA): TGCGCCAGCAGCTTAGGACTAGCGGTGGCGGAGACCCAGTACTTC. The chain recombines TRBV5-1 with TRBJ2-5, with TRBD2 identical over 10 bases. The CDR3 loop spans 15 amino acids. Germline CDR1 SGHRS, CDR2 YFSETQ. J lost 5 bases, V lost 2 bases, and 6 bases had no gene match.

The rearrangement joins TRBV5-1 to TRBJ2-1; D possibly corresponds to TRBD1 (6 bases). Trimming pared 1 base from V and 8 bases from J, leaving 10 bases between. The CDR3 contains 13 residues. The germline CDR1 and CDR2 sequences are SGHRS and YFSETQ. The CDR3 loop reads CASSLYAGDEQFF. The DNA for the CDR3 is TGCGCCAGCAGCTTGTACGCAGGGGATGAGCAGTTCTTC.

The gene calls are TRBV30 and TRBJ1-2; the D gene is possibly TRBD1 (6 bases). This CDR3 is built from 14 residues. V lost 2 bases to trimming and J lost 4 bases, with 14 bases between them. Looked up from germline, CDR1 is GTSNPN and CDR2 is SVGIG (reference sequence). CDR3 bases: TGTGCCTGGAGTTCACAGGGAAGCTCCTATGGCTACACCTTC. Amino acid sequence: CAWSSQGSSYGYTF.

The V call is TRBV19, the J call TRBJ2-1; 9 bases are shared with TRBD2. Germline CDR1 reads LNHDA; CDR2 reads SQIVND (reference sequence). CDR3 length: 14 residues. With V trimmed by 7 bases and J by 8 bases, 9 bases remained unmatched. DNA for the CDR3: TGTGCCAGTAAACTAGCGGGCTCCAGGGATGAGCAGTTCTTC. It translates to CASKLAGSRDEQFF.

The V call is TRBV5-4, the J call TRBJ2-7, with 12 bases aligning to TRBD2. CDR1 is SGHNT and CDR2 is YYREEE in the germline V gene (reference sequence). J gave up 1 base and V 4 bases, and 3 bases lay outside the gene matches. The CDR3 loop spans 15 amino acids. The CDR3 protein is CASSLGLAGSYEQYF. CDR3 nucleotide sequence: TGTGCCAGCAGCCTCGGACTAGCGGGGTCCTACGAGCAGTACTTC.

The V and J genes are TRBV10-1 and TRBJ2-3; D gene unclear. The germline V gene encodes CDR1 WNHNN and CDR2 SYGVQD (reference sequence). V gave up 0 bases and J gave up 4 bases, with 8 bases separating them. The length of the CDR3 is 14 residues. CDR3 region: CASSESTLADTQYF. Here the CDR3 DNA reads TGCGCCAGCAGTGAGTCGACACTCGCAGATACGCAGTATTTT.

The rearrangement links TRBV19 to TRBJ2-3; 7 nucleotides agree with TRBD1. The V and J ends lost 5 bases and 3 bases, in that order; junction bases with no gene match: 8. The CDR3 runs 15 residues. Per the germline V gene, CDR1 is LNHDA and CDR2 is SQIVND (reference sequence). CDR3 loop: CASSSRDRSTDTQYF. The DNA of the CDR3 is TGTGCCAGTAGTTCCCGGGACAGAAGTACAGATACGCAGTATTTT. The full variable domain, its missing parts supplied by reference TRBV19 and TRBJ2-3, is DGGITQSPKYLFRKEGQNVTLSCEQNLNHDAMYWYRQDPGQGLRLIYYSQIVNDFQKGDIAEGYSVSREKKESFPLTVTSAQKNPTAFYLCASSSRDRSTDTQYFGPGTRLTVL.

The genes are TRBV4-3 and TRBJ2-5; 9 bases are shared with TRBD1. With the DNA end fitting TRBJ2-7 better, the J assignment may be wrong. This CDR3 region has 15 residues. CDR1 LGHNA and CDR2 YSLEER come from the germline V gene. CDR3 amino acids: CASSQVQGAGYEQYF. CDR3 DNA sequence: TGCGCCAGCAGCCAAGTACAGGGGGCGGGATACGAGCAGTACTTC.

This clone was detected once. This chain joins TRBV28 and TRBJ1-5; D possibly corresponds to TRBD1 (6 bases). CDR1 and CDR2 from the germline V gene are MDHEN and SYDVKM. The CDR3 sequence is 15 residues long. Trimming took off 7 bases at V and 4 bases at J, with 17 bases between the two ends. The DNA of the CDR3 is TGTGCCAGCACTGATGCTTTGGGACAAAATCAGCCCCAGCATTTT. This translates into CASTDALGQNQPQHF. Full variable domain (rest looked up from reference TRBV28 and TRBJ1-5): DVKVTQSSRYLVKRTGEKVFLECVQDMDHENMFWYRQDPGLGLRLIYFSYDVKMKEKGDIPEGYSVSREKKERFSLILESASTNQTSMYLCASTDALGQNQPQHFGDGTRLSIL.